These 15 T cell receptor beta chains were sequenced from one sample in a study of T-cell reconstitution after alpha-beta-depleted transplantation in children. Preparation of the TCRbeta library involved a method that used unique molecular identifiers. From the PCR reads, TCRdb called clonotypes with MiXCR, one entry per CDR3 protein. The repertoire holds 75,000 to 100,000 distinct CDR3 sequences, with about 8% as singletons. Sequencing used PBMCs from the stem cell graft donor, obtained from the stem cell graft. These receptors came from a human donor who donated a stem cell graft to a child with congenital amegakaryocytic thrombocytopenia.

This clonotype appeared many times. This chain connects TRBV25-1 to TRBJ1-1; a possible D gene is TRBD1 (5 bases). Germline CDR1 MGHDK, CDR2 SYGVNS. With 1 base removed from V and 4 bases from J, the gap between germline ends came to 10 bases. The CDR3 contains 14 residues. Here the CDR3 reads CASSEWVGGTEAFF. The CDR3 bases are TGTGCCAGCAGTGAATGGGTGGGGGGCACTGAAGCTTTCTTT.

This clonotype has a count of ten or more. The rearrangement joins TRBV4-1 to TRBJ2-7; D not certain. Germline lookup yields CDR1 MGHRA and CDR2 YSYEKL. There are 16 residues in the CDR3. Trimming left V 4 bases short and J 3 bases short, with 19 bases between. The CDR3 reads CASSLPAGQTIYEQYF. For the CDR3, the DNA is TGCGCCAGCAGCCTCCCCGCCGGGCAGACGATCTACGAGCAGTACTTC.

This clonotype was observed at least ten times. The rearrangement uses TRBV11-2 and TRBJ2-7, with TRBD1 as a possible D gene (7 bases). V lost 1 base and J 2 bases, leaving 12 bases between the germline ends. Looked up from germline, CDR1 is SGHAT and CDR2 is FQNNGV. The CDR3 consists of 15 residues. The chain's CDR3 is CASSLGRGVTYEQYF. The DNA for the CDR3 is TGTGCCAGCAGCTTAGGCAGGGGGGTCACCTACGAGCAGTACTTC.

This chain links TRBV5-4 with TRBJ2-5; possibly TRBD1 or TRBD2 for D (6 bases each). This CDR3 is built from 13 residues. V dropped 3 bases and J dropped 7 bases, with 13 bases sitting between them. Germline CDR1 and CDR2: SGHNT and YYREEE (reference sequence). The CDR3 here is CASSWGADGTQYF. The CDR3 DNA reads TGTGCCAGCAGCTGGGGGGCCGATGGGACCCAGTACTTC.

In this sample, this clonotype turned up many times. This chain connects TRBV5-1 to TRBJ2-7, with D possibly being TRBD1 (6 bases). The CDR3 runs 15 residues. Trimming took 0 bases from V and 2 from J, leaving 12 bases between them. Germline V lookup: CDR1 SGHRS, CDR2 YFSETQ. The CDR3 sequence: CASSLASGEPYEQYF. The CDR3 nucleotides read TGCGCCAGCAGCTTGGCGTCAGGGGAGCCCTACGAGCAGTACTTC.

The chain combines TRBV30 with TRBJ2-5; no definite D call. Germline CDR1 is GTSNPN and CDR2 is SVGIG (reference sequence). Between the trimmed V and J ends, which lost 0 bases and 4 bases, there was a span of 9 bases. This CDR3 has 13 amino acids. In DNA, the CDR3 is TGTGCCTGGAGTGTACGGCTCCGAGAGACCCAGTACTTC. Translation gives CAWSVRLRETQYF.

This clonotype was recorded many times. This chain uses TRBV9 with TRBJ1-1; D possibly corresponds to TRBD1 (5 bases). Trimming pared 0 bases from V and 1 base from J, leaving 10 bases between. There are 15 residues in the CDR3. Germline V gene data show CDR1 as SGDLS and CDR2 as YYNGEE. DNA for the CDR3: TGTGCCAGCAGCGTAGGACCGGGGCCGAACACTGAAGCTTTCTTT. Its translation: CASSVGPGPNTEAFF.

V is TRBV28 and J is TRBJ2-3, with TRBD2 matching over 9 bases. The CDR3 spans 19 residues. CDR1 is MDHEN, CDR2 SYDVKM, per germline. Losses at the gene ends were 1 base for V and 2 bases for J; bases not matched to a gene: 13. The CDR3 protein is CASSLSTSASSGTTDTQYF. CDR3 in DNA: TGTGCCAGCAGTTTATCCACCTCTGCTTCTAGCGGGACCACAGATACGCAGTATTTT.

A few counts support this clonotype. The chain combines TRBV3-1 with TRBJ1-2; D perhaps matches TRBD1 (5 bases). Trimming stripped 3 bases from V and 8 bases from J, with 19 bases between. The CDR3 is 15 residues long. Germline CDR1 LGHDT, CDR2 YNNKEL (reference sequence). CDR3 coding DNA: TGTGCCAGCAGCCAGGCCTCTCCGGGGCGAAGCGGCTACACCTTC. Its translation: CASSQASPGRSGYTF. Based on the CDR3 plus reference TRBV3-1 and TRBJ1-2, the full variable domain is DTAVSQTPKYLVTQMGNDKSIKCEQNLGHDTMYWYKQDSKKFLKIMFSYNNKELIINETVPNRFSPKSPDKAHLNLHINSLELGDSAVYFCASSQASPGRSGYTFGSGTRLTVV.

This clonotype was recorded many times. The V call is TRBV5-1, the J call TRBJ2-6; a weak D match, TRBD1 (5 bases). Germline V lookup: CDR1 SGHRS, CDR2 YFSETQ. With 1 base removed from V and 0 bases from J, the gap between germline ends came to 11 bases. The CDR3 is made up of 17 amino acids. This chain's CDR3 is CASSLMGRNSGANVLTF. The CDR3 bases are TGCGCCAGCAGCTTGATGGGGCGCAACTCTGGGGCCAACGTCCTGACTTTC.

This clonotype was seen more than once but under ten times. The chain recombines TRBV10-3 with TRBJ2-1; TRBD2 matches 7 bases. The CDR3 has 15 amino acids. V trimming: 6 bases; J trimming: 10 bases; junction bases outside the gene matches: 15. The germline V gene has CDR1 ENHRY and CDR2 SYGVKD. The CDR3 reads CAISERGGGRGEQFF. CDR3 DNA: TGTGCCATCAGCGAGAGAGGCGGGGGACGCGGGGAGCAGTTCTTC.

This clonotype was detected many times. The chain carries TRBV7-2 and TRBJ2-3; D gene ambiguous. Looked up from germline, CDR1 is SGHTA and CDR2 is FQGNSA. The CDR3 totals 15 residues. With 1 base removed from V and 3 bases from J, the gap between germline ends came to 11 bases. For the CDR3, the DNA is TGTGCCAGCAGCTTAGGACTGATAAGGACAGATACGCAGTATTTT. Residues: CASSLGLIRTDTQYF.

This clonotype was observed a few times. V is TRBV7-2 and J is TRBJ2-3; D possibly corresponds to TRBD2 (5 bases). Looked up from germline, CDR1 is SGHTA and CDR2 is FQGNSA. The CDR3 loop spans 14 amino acids. V lost 1 base, J lost 6 bases, and 11 bases lay in between. The CDR3 loop is CASSLEREMDTQYF. The CDR3 DNA is TGTGCCAGCAGCTTAGAACGGGAAATGGATACGCAGTATTTT.

As concerns this clonotype: At one end, the junction sequence differs from germline, possibly due to a read error. The rearrangement joins TRBV24-1 to TRBJ1-5; tentatively, D is TRBD1 (5 bases). Germline V lookup: CDR1 KGHDR, CDR2 SFDVKD. The CDR3 consists of 16 residues. The CDR3 bases are TGCTGCAGTGCCGCGACAGAGATTTATAGCAATCAGCCCCAGCATTTT. This sequence encodes CCSAATEIYSNQPQHF.

This clonotype was detected ten times or more. The V call is TRBV29-1, the J call TRBJ2-7; tentative D call: TRBD1 (5 bases). The CDR3 consists of 11 residues. V was trimmed by 4 bases and J by 6 bases, leaving 10 bases between them. Germline CDR1 and CDR2: SQVTM and ANQGSEA. The CDR3 DNA reads as TGCAGCGTTGTGTGGGGCGGCGAGCAGTACTTC. Protein: CSVVWGGEQYF.